These 13 T cell receptor beta chains were sequenced from one sample in a study of T cells after yellow fever vaccination. In TCRdb, the 5' RACE reads were re-called with MiXCR into one record per CDR3 protein. The sample includes some 350,000 distinct CDR3 sequences, approximately 4% of them seen just once. The sample consisted of PBMCs, taken 5 days after the yellow fever booster vaccination. These TCRs come from a man between 18 and 29 years old who received the YFV17D yellow fever vaccine.

The sample holds a few counts of this clonotype. The chain recombines TRBV5-1 with TRBJ1-4; TRBD1 matches at 10 bases. Per germline, CDR1 SGHRS and CDR2 YFSETQ. After removal of 3 bases from V and 7 bases from J, the junction contained 3 bases not matched to a gene. The CDR3 extends over 14 amino acids. CDR3 amino acids: CASSYGTGVEKLFF. Written as DNA, the CDR3 is TGCGCCAGCAGCTATGGGACAGGGGTTGAAAAACTGTTTTTT.

This chain links TRBV6-6 with TRBJ1-4; 9 positions match TRBD1. In germline, CDR1 is MNHNY, CDR2 SVGAGI (reference sequence). The CDR3 extends over 14 amino acids. With 6 bases clipped from V and 6 bases from J, the junction kept 5 bases outside the gene matches. The CDR3 spells CASSSGTGYEKLFF. The CDR3, as DNA: TGTGCCAGCAGCTCCGGGACAGGGTATGAAAAACTGTTTTTT.

This clonotype was seen repeatedly, ten times or more. The chain is built from TRBV6-5 and TRBJ2-1; D remains unclear. Germline V lookup: CDR1 MNHEY, CDR2 SVGAGI. CDR3 length equals 15 residues. V was trimmed by 6 bases and J by 0 bases, leaving 12 bases between them. DNA for the CDR3: TGTGCCAGCAGCCCCGGGCCGAGCTCCTACAATGAGCAGTTCTTC. Residues: CASSPGPSSYNEQFF.

This clonotype has only a few counts. The rearrangement links TRBV7-2 to TRBJ1-4, with unresolved D. The germline CDR1 and CDR2 sequences are SGHTA and FQGNSA. This CDR3 has 16 amino acids. Trimming cost V 5 bases and J 0 bases, with 13 bases left between them. CDR3 protein: CASSLRISATNEKLFF. The CDR3 nucleotides read TGTGCCAGCAGCCTCAGGATCTCTGCAACTAATGAAAAACTGTTTTTT.

This clonotype was picked up a small number of times. The J gene is TRBJ2-2, the V gene TRBV6-5; TRBD1 agrees at 7 bases. The CDR3 length is 17 residues. In germline, CDR1 is MNHEY, CDR2 SVGAGI. V lost 2 bases, J lost 2 bases, and 8 bases stayed unmatched. The DNA of the CDR3 is TGTGCCAGCAGTTACGGAGACGGGACAGACAACACCGGGGAGCTGTTTTTT. This encodes CASSYGDGTDNTGELFF.

The sample holds a few counts of this clonotype. The genes are TRBV4-1 and TRBJ2-2; 8 bases align to TRBD1. With V trimmed by 3 bases and J by 3 bases, 6 bases remained unmatched. This CDR3 has 16 residues. Germline V gives CDR1 MGHRA, CDR2 YSYEKL. The CDR3 loop is CASSHGDRRYTGELFF. The CDR3 nucleotides are TGCGCCAGCAGCCATGGGGACAGGAGATACACCGGGGAGCTGTTTTTT.

This clonotype was seen a few times. The rearrangement links TRBV20-1 to TRBJ2-1; 9 bases are a match to TRBD2. J gave up 8 bases and V 4 bases, and 12 bases lay outside the gene matches. Germline V CDR1 and CDR2: DFQATT, SNEGSKA (reference sequence). CDR3 length: 15 amino acids. For the CDR3, the DNA is TGCAGTGCTACAAGACCTAGCGGGGCCTCCGATGAGCAGTTCTTC. It encodes CSATRPSGASDEQFF.

This clonotype was recorded many times. The V call is TRBV5-1, the J call TRBJ1-2; TRBD1 agrees at 10 bases. With 6 bases clipped from V and 4 bases from J, the junction kept 6 bases outside the gene matches. CDR3 length: 14 residues. Germline V CDR1 and CDR2: SGHRS, YFSETQ. CDR3 bases: TGCGCCAGCACCCCCGGGACAGGGGCCTATGGCTACACCTTC. Its translation: CASTPGTGAYGYTF.

This clonotype has more than one count but fewer than ten. The chain combines TRBV10-3 with TRBJ2-1; D unclear. Germline CDR1 is ENHRY and CDR2 is SYGVKD. With 7 bases removed from V and 10 bases from J, the gap between germline ends came to 14 bases. The CDR3 runs to 12 residues. CDR3 loop: CAITEDLGEQFF. In DNA, the CDR3 is TGTGCCATCACGGAAGACTTAGGGGAGCAGTTCTTC.

A few counts support this clonotype. The rearrangement uses TRBV6-1 and TRBJ2-5; 8 nucleotides match TRBD1. V was clipped by 5 bases and J by 3 bases; unmatched bases: 11. The CDR3 spans 16 residues. Germline V CDR1 and CDR2: MNHNS, SASEGT. The CDR3 nucleotides read TGTGCCAGCAGTCGAATTTTGGGACAGGTCAAAGAGACCCAGTACTTC. As protein: CASSRILGQVKETQYF.

This sequence joins TRBV19 and TRBJ1-5; D is perhaps TRBD1 (5 bases). Germline lookup yields CDR1 LNHDA and CDR2 SQIVND (reference sequence). This CDR3 contains 15 residues. Trimming pared 5 bases from V and 4 bases from J, leaving 15 bases between. The CDR3 nucleotides read TGTGCCAGTAGTGGAGTCGACAGCATTAATCAGCCCCAGCATTTT. Its translation: CASSGVDSINQPQHF.

This clonotype occurred a few times. The gene calls are TRBV23-1 and TRBJ2-3; the match to TRBD2 covers 8 bases. TRBV23-1 is identified as an open reading frame with a role that is uncertain. This CDR3 contains 13 residues. V lost 10 bases and J lost 1; bases outside the gene matches: 4. Here the CDR3 DNA reads TGCGCCACCCGGGGGGGCCGCACAGATACGCAGTATTTT. This codes for CATRGGRTDTQYF.

In its sample, this clonotype was seen a few times. The chain combines TRBV4-1 with TRBJ1-2, with 8 bases that match TRBD1. The CDR3 contains 17 residues. Germline CDR1 reads MGHRA; CDR2 reads YSYEKL. Losses at the gene ends were 8 bases for V and 0 bases for J; bases not matched to a gene: 14. DNA of the CDR3: TGCGCCAGCTTCGCCGGGGCAGGGGGCGGAACTAACTATGGCTACACCTTC. Amino acid sequence: CASFAGAGGGTNYGYTF.